This TCR beta chain stems from a study of cytomegalovirus exposure and HLA in healthy donors. CDR1 and CDR2 (germline): SGHTA, FQGNSA. There are 13 residues in the CDR3. V lost 6 bases to trimming and J lost 6 bases, with 14 bases between them. The data were produced by immunoSEQ multiplex PCR, yet TCRdb's version contains in-frame clones alone and is incomplete. The sample shows roughly 150,000 clones, 85% to 90% of them seen only once. This clonotype was obtained from a woman younger than 30 in good health and CMV-seropositive. The rearrangement joins TRBV7-2 to TRBJ1-1; D unresolved. Sequencing input: PBMCs. DNA for the CDR3: TGTGCCAGCAGACGCCAAGTAGTAGCTGAAGCTTTCTTT. The encoded protein is CASRRQVVAEAFF.